The rows below give T cell receptor beta chains drawn from one sample of a study of spatial heterogeneity in lung cancer. One entry per CDR3 protein results from TCRdb running MiXCR on the 5' RACE reads. This sample carries about 17,000 distinct CDR3 sequences, under 20% of them seen once, and the ten largest clones take less than 7%. This specimen was PBMCs, taken at follow-up. These receptors came from a male donor with early-stage non-small cell lung cancer. The CDR3 runs from the conserved cysteine through the conserved F or W. The D gene is left open where the match is weak. Clone size is shown for a subset of rows, as once, few, many or a class of expanded clone.

v_call,d_call,cdr3_length,j_call,clone_size,cdr3_aa,cdr3_nt
TRBV7-9,-,13,TRBJ2-7,many,CASSPGQSYEQYF,TGTGCCAGCAGCCCCGGACAGAGCTACGAGCAGTACTTC
TRBV7-2,TRBD1,15,TRBJ2-1,few,CASSIRGQSYNEQFF,TGTGCCAGCAGCATAAGGGGGCAGTCCTACAATGAGCAGTTCTTC
TRBV12-3/TRBV12-4,-,14,TRBJ1-1,-,CASTPGAGWTEAFF,TGTGCCAGCACCCCCGGCGCAGGGTGGACTGAAGCTTTCTTT
TRBV20-1,-,15,TRBJ2-3,few,CSARDQGMVTDTQYF,TGCAGTGCTAGAGATCAGGGTATGGTCACAGATACGCAGTATTTT
TRBV9,TRBD2,14,TRBJ2-1,few,CASSRGDQYNEQFF,TGTGCCAGCAGTCGGGGGGACCAATACAATGAGCAGTTCTTC
TRBV3-1,-,15,TRBJ2-1,many,CASTGAGEGNNEQFF,TGTGCCAGCACTGGAGCAGGGGAAGGGAACAATGAGCAGTTCTTC
TRBV29-1,TRBD1,13,TRBJ2-3,-,CSVGTGHPDTQYF,TGCAGCGTCGGGACAGGGCACCCAGATACGCAGTATTTT
TRBV3-1,-,14,TRBJ1-1,-,CASSQGRVNTEAFF,TGTGCCAGCAGCCAAGGCAGGGTGAACACTGAAGCTTTCTTT
TRBV7-6,TRBD1,15,TRBJ2-7,many,CASSPQTGGGHEQYF,TGTGCCAGCAGCCCACAGACAGGGGGCGGCCACGAGCAGTACTTC
TRBV27,-,14,TRBJ2-1,-,CASSLGRGVGEQFF,TGTGCCAGCAGTTTGGGCAGGGGAGTGGGTGAGCAGTTCTTC
TRBV5-1,-,15,TRBJ2-7,-,CASSEFQGSSNEQYF,TGCGCCAGCAGCGAATTCCAGGGGAGCTCCAACGAGCAGTACTTC
TRBV7-3,-,16,TRBJ2-2,once,CASSLGGATNTGELFF,TGTGCCAGCAGCTTAGGAGGGGCGACGAACACCGGGGAGCTGTTTTTT
TRBV19,TRBD2,15,TRBJ2-2,medium-sized,CASSPRTRVTGELFF,TGTGCCAGTAGTCCACGGACTAGAGTCACCGGGGAGCTGTTTTTT
TRBV3-1,-,11,TRBJ2-3,many,CASSQVDTQYF,TGTGCCAGCAGCCAAGTTGATACGCAGTATTTT
TRBV7-3,-,13,TRBJ1-1,-,CASSAGAYTEAFF,TGTGCCAGCAGCGCAGGGGCCTACACTGAAGCTTTCTTT
TRBV11-2,-,15,TRBJ2-1,-,CASSYRQSSYNEQFF,TGTGCCAGCAGCTACAGACAGAGCTCCTACAATGAGCAGTTCTTC
TRBV11-2,-,15,TRBJ1-2,-,CASSLEESWDYGYTF,TGTGCCAGCAGCTTAGAAGAGTCATGGGACTATGGCTACACCTTC
TRBV19,-,15,TRBJ1-5,few,CASGGGSYSNQPQHF,TGTGCCAGTGGTGGAGGGAGTTATAGCAATCAGCCCCAGCATTTT
TRBV6-2/TRBV6-3,-,13,TRBJ1-1,many,CASSYSTPPEAFF,TGTGCCAGCAGTTACTCGACACCGCCTGAAGCTTTCTTT
TRBV2,-,13,TRBJ1-1,few,CASSSRGNTEAFF,TGTGCCAGCTCGTCCAGGGGGAACACTGAAGCTTTCTTT
TRBV7-2,TRBD1,16,TRBJ1-2,-,CASSSGTGLLNYGYTF,TGTGCCAGCAGCTCAGGGACAGGCCTACTTAACTATGGCTACACCTTC
TRBV4-1,-,15,TRBJ1-4,-,CASSQVQASNEKLFF,TGCGCCAGCAGCCAAGTCCAGGCCTCTAATGAAAAACTGTTTTTT
TRBV7-3,-,13,TRBJ1-1,few,CASSSEIGGKAFF,TGTGCCAGCAGCTCAGAAATCGGAGGGAAAGCTTTCTTT
TRBV24-1,TRBD1,15,TRBJ1-1,many,CATSDRTGGSTEAFF,TGTGCCACCAGTGACCGTACAGGGGGGTCCACTGAAGCTTTCTTT
TRBV7-9,-,13,TRBJ2-7,medium-sized,CASSYGPSYEQYF,TGTGCCAGCAGCTACGGGCCTTCCTACGAGCAGTACTTC
TRBV20-1,TRBD2,14,TRBJ2-1,many,CSARPGGGYNEQFF,TGCAGTGCTAGACCAGGCGGGGGTTACAATGAGCAGTTCTTC
TRBV5-1,-,13,TRBJ2-6,many,CASSSGGANVLTF,TGCGCCAGCAGCTCGGGAGGGGCCAACGTCCTGACTTTC
TRBV14,-,16,TRBJ1-6,few,CASSQKNRVYNSPLHF,TGTGCCAGCAGCCAGAAGAACAGGGTCTATAATTCACCCCTCCACTTT
TRBV11-2,TRBD1,13,TRBJ2-5,few,CAGGTGGGETQYF,TGTGCCGGCGGGACAGGGGGCGGAGAGACCCAGTACTTC
TRBV20-1,TRBD2,14,TRBJ2-7,many,CSARLAGGTYEQYF,TGCAGTGCTAGACTAGCGGGGGGAACCTACGAGCAGTACTTC
TRBV2,-,12,TRBJ2-7,-,CASSGLQGQQYF,TGTGCCAGCAGTGGTTTACAGGGCCAGCAGTACTTC
TRBV11-2,TRBD2,13,TRBJ2-7,-,CASSLDWEGEQYF,TGTGCCAGCAGCTTAGATTGGGAGGGTGAGCAGTACTTC
TRBV12-3/TRBV12-4,TRBD1,14,TRBJ1-1,medium-sized,CASSPQGANTEAFF,TGTGCCAGCAGCCCGCAGGGGGCTAACACTGAAGCTTTCTTT
TRBV5-1,-,17,TRBJ2-6,few,CASSEQTGIRGANVLTF,TGCGCCAGCAGCGAGCAAACAGGGATCCGTGGGGCCAACGTCCTGACTTTC
TRBV12-3/TRBV12-4,TRBD2,20,TRBJ2-1,-,CASRPGGAAGGPVPYNEQFF,TGTGCCAGCAGGCCTGGAGGGGCGGCGGGGGGGCCGGTCCCCTACAATGAGCAGTTCTTC
TRBV7-3,TRBD2,16,TRBJ2-1,many,CASSLTTSGAYNEQFF,TGTGCCAGCAGCTTAACGACTAGCGGGGCCTACAATGAGCAGTTCTTC
TRBV12-3/TRBV12-4,-,15,TRBJ2-7,-,CASPTRWEFSYEQYF,TGTGCCAGCCCTACTCGTTGGGAATTCTCCTACGAGCAGTACTTC
TRBV7-6,-,14,TRBJ2-5,many,CASSRGRLRETQYF,TGTGCCAGCAGCCGGGGACGACTTAGGGAGACCCAGTACTTC
TRBV3-1,-,12,TRBJ1-1,once,CASSQGRLSAFF,TGTGCCAGCAGCCAAGGGCGGCTTTCAGCTTTCTTT
TRBV7-2,-,14,TRBJ2-5,-,CASSLEWAEETQYF,TGTGCCAGCAGCTTAGAATGGGCTGAAGAGACCCAGTACTTC
TRBV4-1,-,16,TRBJ2-2,-,CASSQEGGVNTGELFF,TGCGCCAGCAGCCAAGAAGGAGGGGTTAACACCGGGGAGCTGTTTTTT
TRBV10-2,-,13,TRBJ2-3,few,CASSAGYTDTQYF,TGCGCCAGCAGTGCCGGGTACACAGATACGCAGTATTTT
TRBV25-1,-,12,TRBJ1-6,many,CATGAYNSPLHF,TGTGCCACTGGAGCGTATAATTCACCCCTCCACTTT
TRBV20-1,-,13,TRBJ1-5,few,CSARAPGGEPQHF,TGCAGTGCTAGGGCCCCAGGAGGGGAGCCCCAGCATTTT
TRBV9,-,12,TRBJ2-1,-,CASSAPRGEQFF,TGTGCCAGCAGCGCCCCTCGTGGTGAGCAGTTCTTC